The 32 T cell receptor beta chains below come from one sample, sequenced in a study of blood T cell repertoires in COVID-19. Here immunoSEQ multiplex PCR was the method, and the copy in TCRdb shows in-frame clones only, minus some. The table shows roughly 100,000 clones, with about 85% occurring only once. Sample: peripheral blood. The receptors were gathered from a woman between 50 and 59 years old with COVID-19, enrolled during active disease.

The genes are TRBV5-1 and TRBJ2-1; perhaps TRBD2 as D (5 bases). Germline V gene data show CDR1 as SGHRS and CDR2 as YFSETQ. The CDR3 contains 15 residues. The ends were cut back, 1 base at V and 1 base at J, with 9 bases in the middle. The CDR3 spells CASSLIPGSYNEQFF. As DNA, the CDR3 is TGCGCCAGCAGCTTGATTCCGGGGTCCTACAATGAGCAGTTCTTC.

V and J are TRBV6-5 and TRBJ2-3; the D gene is possibly TRBD2 (5 bases). Per the germline V gene, CDR1 is MNHEY and CDR2 is SVGAGI. The V end was cut by 5 bases, the J end by 3 bases, with 12 bases between. This CDR3 is built from 14 residues. DNA for the CDR3: TGTGCCAGCAGTACCTCCGAGGGTACAGATACGCAGTATTTT. Its protein is CASSTSEGTDTQYF.

V is TRBV5-1 and J is TRBJ1-2; 7 bases are shared with TRBD1. V shed 0 bases, J shed 3 bases, and the junction held 5 bases outside the gene matches. CDR1 is SGHRS, CDR2 YFSETQ, per germline. The CDR3 has 15 amino acids. CDR3 nucleotides: TGCGCCAGCAGCTTGGAGCCCAGGGGGGACTATGGCTACACCTTC. Residues: CASSLEPRGDYGYTF.

J is TRBJ1-1 and V is TRBV7-2; D not certain. Germline V CDR1 and CDR2: SGHTA, FQGNSA. The CDR3 contains 14 residues. Trimming took 4 bases from V and 4 from J, leaving 13 bases between them. The CDR3 sequence: CASSSGPAGTEAFF. The CDR3 DNA sequence: TGTGCCAGCAGCTCGGGTCCTGCCGGCACTGAAGCTTTCTTT. The variable domain in full, with the rest retrieved from reference TRBV7-2 and TRBJ1-1, is GAGVSQSPSNKVTEKGKDVELRCDPISGHTALYWYRQSLGQGLEFLIYFQGNSAPDKSGLPSDRFSAERTGGSVSTLTIQRTQQEDSAVYLCASSSGPAGTEAFFGQGTRLTVV.

The J gene is TRBJ1-1, the V gene TRBV28; TRBD1 matches at 8 bases. J gave up 4 bases and V 5 bases, and 9 bases lay outside the gene matches. The CDR3 has 15 residues. Germline CDR1 MDHEN, CDR2 SYDVKM. CDR3 loop: CASSPGGASGTEAFF. CDR3 nucleotides: TGTGCCAGCAGTCCAGGGGGCGCGAGCGGCACTGAAGCTTTCTTT. Together with reference TRBV28 and TRBJ1-1, the CDR3 gives the full variable domain: DVKVTQSSRYLVKRTGEKVFLECVQDMDHENMFWYRQDPGLGLRLIYFSYDVKMKEKGDIPEGYSVSREKKERFSLILESASTNQTSMYLCASSPGGASGTEAFFGQGTRLTVV.

The rearrangement joins TRBV6-5 to TRBJ2-5, with 9 bases lining up with TRBD2. CDR3 length: 15 amino acids. V lost 1 base and J lost 5; bases outside the gene matches: 5. The germline V gene has CDR1 MNHEY and CDR2 SVGAGI. DNA of the CDR3: TGTGCCAGCAGTTACTATAGCGGGGGCAGGGAGACCCAGTACTTC. This translates into CASSYYSGGRETQYF.

This clone was counted once. The chain recombines TRBV28 with TRBJ2-7; 8 bases fit TRBD1. The CDR3 totals 15 residues. V was clipped by 4 bases and J by 2 bases; unmatched bases: 7. Germline CDR1 is MDHEN and CDR2 is SYDVKM. CDR3 in amino acids: CASSSPDRGPYEQYF. The CDR3, as DNA: TGTGCCAGCAGTTCCCCCGACAGGGGTCCCTACGAGCAGTACTTC.

This clone appeared a single time. An end of the junction does not agree with germline; a read error may underlie this. V usage is TRBV28 and J usage is TRBJ1-5, with D perhaps matching TRBD1 (5 bases). Per germline, CDR1 MDHEN and CDR2 SYDVKM. The CDR3 length is 14 residues. This CDR3 reads CASSSRDSIQPQHF. The CDR3, as DNA: TGTGCCAGCAGTTCACGAGACAGCATTCAGCCCCAGCATTTT.

The rearrangement links TRBV4-2 to TRBJ2-2; 15 nucleotides agree with TRBD2. Germline V CDR1 and CDR2: LGHNA, YNFKEQ. The V gene end was trimmed by 4 bases and the J gene end by 4 bases; junction bases not matched to a gene: 4. There are 17 residues in the CDR3. The CDR3 reads CASSLGLAGGVTGELFF. The DNA of the CDR3 is TGTGCCAGCAGCCTAGGACTAGCGGGGGGGGTCACCGGGGAGCTGTTTTTT.

This clone occurred once. The genes are TRBV11-2 and TRBJ2-7, with 7 bases lining up with TRBD1. The CDR3 totals 17 residues. Losses at the gene ends were 1 base for V and 0 bases for J; bases not matched to a gene: 9. Looked up from germline, CDR1 is SGHAT and CDR2 is FQNNGV. CDR3: CASSLGVGGLSSYEQYF. CDR3 coding DNA: TGTGCCAGCAGCTTAGGGGTAGGGGGCCTGTCCTCCTACGAGCAGTACTTC.

This chain uses TRBV4-3 with TRBJ2-2; possible D gene TRBD2, 5 bases. The CDR3 extends over 17 amino acids. V was pared by 0 bases and J by 0 bases, with 11 bases between. The germline gives CDR1 LGHNA, CDR2 YSLEER. CDR3 protein: CASSQEAGKANTGELFF. The DNA for the CDR3 is TGCGCCAGCAGCCAAGAGGCCGGGAAGGCGAACACCGGGGAGCTGTTTTTT.

The gene calls are TRBV19 and TRBJ2-3; weak D call: TRBD2 (5 bases). The V end lost 1 base, the J end lost 4 bases, and 18 bases lay between the germline ends. CDR3 length equals 17 residues. Germline CDR1 and CDR2: LNHDA and SQIVND (reference sequence). The CDR3 region is CASSIGEGIRLADTQYF. The CDR3 DNA is TGTGCCAGTAGTATAGGAGAGGGAATTCGGCTCGCAGATACGCAGTATTTT.

The chain has TRBV18 and TRBJ2-1; D perhaps matches TRBD2 (6 bases). Germline CDR1 is KGHSH and CDR2 is LQKENI. This CDR3 contains 15 residues. Between the trimmed V and J ends, which lost 3 bases and 4 bases, there was a span of 13 bases. CDR3 nucleotide sequence: TGTGCCAGCTCACCGGCTAGCGTCAAGTACAATGAGCAGTTCTTC. Translation gives CASSPASVKYNEQFF.

This chain joins TRBV15 and TRBJ1-2; D unclear. The V end lost 1 base, the J end lost 8 bases, and 11 bases lay between the germline ends. The germline CDR1 and CDR2 sequences are LNHNV and YYDKDF (reference sequence). This CDR3 comprises 13 residues. The CDR3: CATSRAAGEGYTF. CDR3 coding DNA: TGTGCCACCAGCAGAGCGGCGGGTGAGGGCTACACCTTC.

The gene calls are TRBV12-3 or TRBV12-4 and TRBJ2-5, with a possible D match to TRBD1 (6 bases). This CDR3 has 13 amino acids. The germline V and J ends were trimmed by 6 bases and 4 bases, with 12 bases remaining between them. CDR3 residues: CASSRDRSETQYF. CDR3 coding DNA: TGTGCCAGCAGCCGCGACAGGTCAGAGACCCAGTACTTC.

V is TRBV2 and J is TRBJ2-7; possibly TRBD1 for D (5 bases). The V and J ends lost 5 bases and 1 base respectively, with 6 bases between them. The length of the CDR3 is 12 residues. Germline V gene lookup returns CDR1 SNHLY and CDR2 FYNNEI. The CDR3 DNA reads as TGTGCCAGCAGTTCAGGGTCCTACGAGCAGTACTTC. Its translation: CASSSGSYEQYF.

A few counts support this clone. The rearrangement links TRBV5-6 to TRBJ1-4; 8 bases agree with TRBD1. The junction had 5 bases not matched to a gene; V was cut back by 2 bases and J by 5 bases. Germline CDR1 reads SGHDT; CDR2 reads YYEEEE. The CDR3 runs to 15 residues. Here the CDR3 reads CASSLSGGANEKLFF. The CDR3 coding sequence is TGTGCCAGCAGCTTATCAGGGGGCGCGAATGAAAAACTGTTTTTT.

For the CDR3, the DNA is TGCGCCAGCAGCACAGCCTTGGGGGCGCAAGACGCGACCCAGTACTTC. This gives the protein CASSTALGAQDATQYF. This chain uses TRBV4-1 with TRBJ2-5, with D maybe TRBD1 (6 bases). The CDR3 has 16 amino acids. Germline CDR1 MGHRA, CDR2 YSYEKL. V was pared by 5 bases and J by 7 bases, with 23 bases between.

The chain recombines TRBV25-1 with TRBJ2-4, with D possibly matching TRBD1 (6 bases). Per germline, CDR1 MGHDK and CDR2 SYGVNS. The ends were cut back, 2 bases at V and 1 base at J, with 9 bases in the middle. CDR3 length: 15 residues. The CDR3 region is CASSETGLAKNIQYF. The CDR3 DNA reads TGTGCCAGCAGTGAAACAGGGCTTGCCAAAAACATTCAGTACTTC.

The gene calls are TRBV9 and TRBJ2-2; 8 bases are shared with TRBD2. The CDR3 spans 14 residues. CDR1 is SGDLS, CDR2 YYNGEE, per germline. J gave up 6 bases and V 2 bases, and 3 bases lay outside the gene matches. The CDR3 nucleotides read TGTGCCAGCAGCGTTCGCGGGGGGTCCGGGGAGCTGTTTTTT. This gives the protein CASSVRGGSGELFF. The variable domain in full, completed from reference TRBV9 and TRBJ2-2, reads DSGVTQTPKHLITATGQRVTLRCSPRSGDLSVYWYQQSLDQGLQFLIQYYNGEERAKGNILERFSAQQFPDLHSELNLSSLELGDSALYFCASSVRGGSGELFFGEGSRLTVL.

V and J are TRBV6-6 and TRBJ2-7; TRBD1 might be the D (6 bases). Germline values: CDR1 MNHNY, CDR2 SVGAGI (reference sequence). V was cut by 5 bases and J by 3 bases, with 8 bases left in between. CDR3 size: 12 residues. The CDR3 protein is CASSQQGYEQYF. The CDR3 coding sequence is TGTGCCAGCAGTCAACAGGGCTACGAGCAGTACTTC.

The rearrangement joins TRBV19 to TRBJ2-1; D might be TRBD1 (5 bases). CDR3 length equals 14 residues. V lost 1 base, J lost 6 bases, and 10 bases lay in between. Germline V gene lookup returns CDR1 LNHDA and CDR2 SQIVND (reference sequence). The CDR3 protein is CASSIGGLGNEQFF. In DNA, the CDR3 is TGTGCCAGTAGTATAGGGGGCCTGGGCAATGAGCAGTTCTTC.

The chain carries TRBV30 and TRBJ1-2, with TRBD1 as a possible D gene (5 bases). The V end was cut by 1 base, the J end by 0 bases, with 9 bases between. This CDR3 has 14 residues. CDR1 and CDR2 (germline): GTSNPN, SVGIG (reference sequence). CDR3 bases: TGTGCCTGGAGTGAACAGGCAACTAACTATGGCTACACCTTC. Translated: CAWSEQATNYGYTF.

The sample holds one count of this clone. The CDR3 DNA reads as TGTGCCAGTAGTATAGGCGCTGAAGCTTTCTTT. This translates into CASSIGAEAFF. The chain carries TRBV19 and TRBJ1-1; D gene unclear. CDR1 LNHDA and CDR2 SQIVND come from the germline V gene (reference sequence). V dropped 1 base and J dropped 6 bases, with 3 bases sitting between them. This CDR3 is 11 amino acids long.

This chain links TRBV10-2 with TRBJ2-3; TRBD2 aligns across 11 bases. V shed 7 bases and J 2 bases; nucleotides not matched to a gene: 5. Germline-derived CDR1 and CDR2 are WSHSY and SAAADI. This CDR3 has 15 residues. CDR3 coding DNA: TGCGCCAGCAAGTGGGGACTAGCGGACACAGATACGCAGTATTTT. It translates to CASKWGLADTDTQYF.

This chain links TRBV7-9 with TRBJ1-6; a weak D match, TRBD1 (5 bases). This CDR3 contains 17 residues. Germline loops: CDR1 SEHNR, CDR2 FQNEAQ (reference sequence). Trimming left V 1 base short and J 7 bases short, with 17 bases between. CDR3 DNA sequence: TGTGCCAGCAGCTTAGGGCTCGGGCGGGACGAGAATTCACCCCTCCACTTT. The encoded protein is CASSLGLGRDENSPLHF.

V and J are TRBV5-1 and TRBJ2-1; 8 bases line up with TRBD1. The CDR3 is 14 amino acids. Germline assignment: CDR1 SGHRS and CDR2 YFSETQ. J lost 7 bases, V lost 4 bases, and 7 bases had no gene match. In DNA, the CDR3 is TGCGCCAGCAGCGATGGACAGGGTAAAAATGAGCAGTTCTTC. This sequence encodes CASSDGQGKNEQFF.

The rearrangement joins TRBV5-1 to TRBJ1-5, with D perhaps matching TRBD1 (5 bases). Germline values: CDR1 SGHRS, CDR2 YFSETQ. The length of the CDR3 is 13 residues. Trimming cost V 4 bases and J 7 bases, with 12 bases left between them. The DNA of the CDR3 is TGCGCCAGCAGCCCGGGGGGGGACCAGCCCCAGCATTTT. Translation gives CASSPGGDQPQHF. The complete variable domain, with remaining parts taken from reference TRBV5-1 and TRBJ1-5, reads KAGVTQTPRYLIKTRGQQVTLSCSPISGHRSVSWYQQTPGQGLQFLFEYFSETQRNKGNFPGRFSGRQFSNSRSEMNVSTLELGDSALYLCASSPGGDQPQHFGDGTRLSIL.

The chain joins TRBV11-2 to TRBJ1-2, with 7 bases that match TRBD1. Trimming removed 4 bases from V and 3 bases from J; junction bases left unmatched: 8. The CDR3 length is 15 residues. The germline V gene encodes CDR1 SGHAT and CDR2 FQNNGV. CDR3 in amino acids: CASSSSGGEYYGYTF. CDR3 in DNA: TGTGCCAGCAGCTCGTCAGGGGGAGAGTACTATGGCTACACCTTC.

This rearrangement joins TRBV21-1 to TRBJ1-2; TRBD1 was called by the table and not checked on the DNA. TRBV21-1 is given as a pseudogene. CDR3 length: 13 amino acids. The CDR3 reads CASSKTESYGYTF. Written as DNA, the CDR3 is TGTGCCAGCAGCAAAACAGAGTCCTATGGCTACACCTTC.

This clone was counted at least ten times. The chain recombines TRBV10-1 with TRBJ2-1; D not certain. The length of the CDR3 is 16 residues. Germline assignment: CDR1 WNHNN and CDR2 SYGVQD (reference sequence). The germline V and J ends were trimmed by 3 bases and 0 bases, with 12 bases remaining between them. CDR3 region: CASSDRIRSSYNEQFF. CDR3 bases: TGCGCCAGCAGTGACCGTATTCGGAGCTCCTACAATGAGCAGTTCTTC.

This sequence joins TRBV5-1 and TRBJ1-2; 7 bases map to TRBD1. This CDR3 is 14 amino acids long. Losses at the gene ends were 3 bases for V and 8 bases for J; bases not matched to a gene: 10. CDR1 is SGHRS and CDR2 is YFSETQ in the germline V gene. The CDR3 nucleotides read TGCGCCAGCAGCTCCTCACCCCAGGGGGGCGGCTACACCTTC. It encodes CASSSSPQGGGYTF.